The 26 T cell receptor beta chains presented below share a single source sample, sequenced in a study of beta chain features in type 1 diabetes. Study observations and caveats: In every one of the four CD4+ subsets, TCRB CDR3s were moderately but significantly shorter in Type 1 diabetes patients.

These TCRs' antigens remain unknown. Of the isolated RNA, all was reverse transcribed, and so the sequenced material was expressed TCRB transcripts. Some clones are missing from TCRdb's copy, which holds only in-frame ones; the method was immunoSEQ multiplex PCR. The sample comprises under 300,000 clones, roughly 22% of which are singletons, and 0.028% rests with the top ten. Sequencing was done on a sample of naive CD4+ T cells from blood. The receptors were gathered from a middle-aged woman with type 1 diabetes.

This chain links TRBV5-1 with TRBJ2-1; 10 bases are a match to TRBD2. CDR1 is SGHRS and CDR2 is YFSETQ in the germline V gene. V gave up 6 bases and J gave up 5 bases; unmatched junction bases: 5. The CDR3 runs 14 residues. The CDR3 is CASTLAGADNEQFF. The CDR3 region has the DNA TGCGCCAGCACGCTAGCGGGGGCGGACAATGAGCAGTTCTTC.

This clone was counted a few times. The chain employs TRBV2 and TRBJ1-1, with 10 bases aligning to TRBD1. The germline V gene encodes CDR1 SNHLY and CDR2 FYNNEI. Trimming removed 3 bases from V and 7 bases from J; junction bases left unmatched: 2. This CDR3 has 13 residues. CDR3 sequence (DNA): TGTGCCAGCAGTGACGGACAGGGGGATGAAGCTTTCTTT. Encoded protein: CASSDGQGDEAFF.

This clone was detected a few times. The chain employs TRBV14 and TRBJ2-1; 7 positions match TRBD1. V lost 3 bases and J lost 2; bases outside the gene matches: 10. In germline, CDR1 is SGHDN, CDR2 FVKESK. This CDR3 is 17 amino acids long. The CDR3 bases are TGTGCCAGCAGCCAGGTGATACAGGGGAAGACCTACAATGAGCAGTTCTTC. Translation gives CASSQVIQGKTYNEQFF.

This clone has only one observation. This rearrangement joins TRBV15 to TRBJ2-7, with 7 nucleotides matching TRBD1. Looked up from germline, CDR1 is LNHNV and CDR2 is YYDKDF (reference sequence). After removal of 5 bases from V and 5 bases from J, the junction contained 6 bases not matched to a gene. This CDR3 contains 13 residues. The CDR3 is CATSQETGDEQYF. Here the CDR3 DNA reads TGTGCCACCAGCCAAGAAACAGGGGACGAGCAGTACTTC.

This sequence joins TRBV5-1 and TRBJ2-3; perhaps TRBD2 as D (5 bases). V gave up 0 bases and J gave up 2 bases, with 16 bases separating them. This CDR3 region has 17 residues. CDR1 is SGHRS and CDR2 is YFSETQ in the germline V gene. CDR3: CASSLAGQSSFTDTQYF. The DNA for the CDR3 is TGCGCCAGCAGCTTGGCGGGCCAGTCTAGCTTCACAGATACGCAGTATTTT.

The gene calls are TRBV4-1 and TRBJ1-5; maybe TRBD1 (5 bases). CDR1 and CDR2 (germline): MGHRA, YSYEKL. The CDR3 spans 16 residues. V lost 3 bases, J lost 4 bases, and 16 bases lay in between. Here the CDR3 DNA reads TGCGCCAGCAGCCAGGAGGGGTATAGACAGAATCAGCCCCAGCATTTT. Translated, it gives CASSQEGYRQNQPQHF.

This chain joins TRBV2 and TRBJ1-2; D ambiguous. Germline V gene sequence: CDR1 SNHLY, CDR2 FYNNEI. Trimming stripped 2 bases from V and 2 bases from J, with 9 bases between. This CDR3 has 14 amino acids. The CDR3 sequence is CASSETGGNYGYTF. The CDR3 DNA is TGTGCCAGCAGTGAAACGGGCGGGAACTATGGCTACACCTTC.

This clone was detected a few times. The gene calls are TRBV19 and TRBJ1-1; D gene unclear. V was cut by 8 bases and J by 1 base, with 8 bases left in between. From germline, CDR1 is LNHDA and CDR2 SQIVND (reference sequence). The CDR3 totals 12 residues. The CDR3 region is CASGLTNTEAFF. DNA for the CDR3: TGTGCCAGTGGGCTGACGAACACTGAAGCTTTCTTT.

The rearrangement links TRBV6-5 to TRBJ2-1; maybe TRBD1 (5 bases). The CDR3 runs 13 residues. The V end was cut by 7 bases, the J end by 8 bases, with 15 bases between. CDR1 and CDR2 from the germline V gene are MNHEY and SVGAGI. The CDR3 loop reads CASTQQAPHEQFF. The CDR3 DNA reads TGTGCCAGCACCCAACAGGCTCCCCATGAGCAGTTCTTC.

This clone occurred a few times. V is TRBV2 and J is TRBJ2-5; D may be TRBD1 (6 bases). The CDR3 covers 11 residues. The ends were cut back, 5 bases at V and 10 bases at J, with 11 bases in the middle. In germline, CDR1 is SNHLY, CDR2 FYNNEI. The CDR3 spells CASSSRQDQYF. The CDR3 nucleotides are TGTGCCAGCAGTTCCAGACAGGACCAGTACTTC. Based on the CDR3 plus reference TRBV2 and TRBJ2-5, the full variable domain is EPEVTQTPSHQVTQMGQEVILRCVPISNHLYFYWYRQILGQKVEFLVSFYNNEISEKSEIFDDQFSVERPDGSNFTLKIRSTKLEDSAMYFCASSSRQDQYFGPGTRLLVL.

This clone was observed a few times. This chain links TRBV4-3 with TRBJ1-2, with 11 nucleotides matching TRBD1. The CDR3 is made up of 15 amino acids. The germline V gene encodes CDR1 LGHNA and CDR2 YSLEER. V gave up 4 bases and J gave up 7 bases; unmatched junction bases: 8. In DNA, the CDR3 is TGCGCCAGCAGCCCGAGCCTAGGACAGGGGGCTGGCTACACCTTC. Residues: CASSPSLGQGAGYTF.

CDR3 residues: CASSFSRGEKLFF. CDR3 coding DNA: TGTGCCAGCAGTTTTTCTAGAGGTGAAAAACTGTTTTTT. The chain is built from TRBV2 and TRBJ1-4; no firm D call. CDR3 size: 13 residues. The ends were cut back, 5 bases at V and 7 bases at J, with 11 bases in the middle. The germline CDR1 and CDR2 sequences are SNHLY and FYNNEI.

This clone has only a few counts. The chain has TRBV29-1 and TRBJ1-2, with 7 positions matching TRBD1. V lost 4 bases and J lost 4; bases outside the gene matches: 18. Per the germline V gene, CDR1 is SQVTM and CDR2 is ANQGSEA. The CDR3 runs 17 residues. CDR3 in DNA: TGCAGCGTTGGGAGCCTTACACAGGGGAAGTCGGTCTATGGCTACACCTTC. It codes for CSVGSLTQGKSVYGYTF.

This clone was found a few times. The chain has TRBV6-1 and TRBJ2-1; 8 bases fit TRBD1. The CDR3 has 15 residues. Looked up from germline, CDR1 is MNHNS and CDR2 is SASEGT. V gave up 1 base and J gave up 6 bases; unmatched junction bases: 5. CDR3 bases: TGTGCCAGCAGTGAAGGGACAGGGATAAGCAATGAGCAGTTCTTC. This encodes CASSEGTGISNEQFF.

The chain recombines TRBV29-1 with TRBJ1-2; 7 nucleotides agree with TRBD1. This CDR3 has 12 residues. The V gene's germline CDR1 is SQVTM and CDR2 ANQGSEA. V lost 5 bases to trimming and J lost 4 bases; unmatched junction nucleotides: 4. The CDR3 nucleotides are TGCAGCGTTCGACAGGGAGTCTATGGCTACACCTTC. Residues: CSVRQGVYGYTF.

The chain employs TRBV28 and TRBJ1-2; D is ambiguous. Trimming shortened V by 5 bases and J by 2 bases, and 6 bases separated the two germline ends. The CDR3 runs 12 residues. CDR1 MDHEN and CDR2 SYDVKM come from the germline V gene. Written as DNA, the CDR3 is TGTGCCAGCAGTGAGCCCAACTATGGCTACACCTTC. This sequence encodes CASSEPNYGYTF.

This clone was seen more than once but under ten times. The chain carries TRBV29-1 and TRBJ2-3; D is possibly TRBD1 (5 bases). CDR1 SQVTM and CDR2 ANQGSEA come from the germline V gene. The V and J ends lost 4 bases and 0 bases respectively, with 14 bases between them. This CDR3 has 15 amino acids. CDR3 residues: CSVVPSQGSTDTQYF. In DNA, the CDR3 is TGCAGCGTTGTTCCGAGTCAGGGTAGCACAGATACGCAGTATTTT.

This clone was seen only a few times. The chain is built from TRBV6-5 and TRBJ1-2; the match to TRBD1 covers 7 bases. Germline trimming cut 6 bases from V and 3 bases from J; bases unmatched to any gene: 4. In germline, CDR1 is MNHEY, CDR2 SVGAGI. The CDR3 sequence is 13 residues long. The CDR3 region has the DNA TGTGCCAGCAGACCCGACAGGGACTATGGCTACACCTTC. It codes for CASRPDRDYGYTF.

The genes are TRBV10-3 and TRBJ2-7; D is uncertain. Germline assignment: CDR1 ENHRY and CDR2 SYGVKD. With 4 bases removed from V and 3 bases from J, the gap between germline ends came to 7 bases. The length of the CDR3 is 12 residues. As DNA, the CDR3 is TGTGCCATCAGTGCGCCTAACTACGAGCAGTACTTC. Translation: CAISAPNYEQYF.

The rearrangement uses TRBV23-1 and TRBJ2-1; D is ambiguous. TRBV23-1 is an ORF for which the function is uncertain. The V gene lost 0 bases and the J gene lost 15 bases, with 12 bases spanning the gap. There are 12 residues in the CDR3. The CDR3 region has the DNA TGCGCCAGCAGTCAATCGTCCTCCCCTCGGTTCTTC. It translates to CASSQSSSPRFF.

The chain couples TRBV6-6 to TRBJ2-7, with 7 positions matching TRBD1. There are 13 residues in the CDR3. V trimming: 5 bases; J trimming: 4 bases; junction bases outside the gene matches: 5. Germline V gene lookup returns CDR1 MNHNY and CDR2 SVGAGI (reference sequence). CDR3 amino acids: CASSDGTAYEQYF. The CDR3, as DNA: TGTGCCAGCAGTGACGGGACAGCTTACGAGCAGTACTTC.

This chain connects TRBV18 to TRBJ2-5; 9 bases line up with TRBD2. Germline assignment: CDR1 KGHSH and CDR2 LQKENI. V lost 5 bases and J lost 5; bases outside the gene matches: 9. This CDR3 is 15 amino acids long. The CDR3 DNA is TGTGCCAGCTCATTCGGACTAGCGAGGAGGGAGACCCAGTACTTC. Translated: CASSFGLARRETQYF.

This clone has more than one count but fewer than ten. The chain combines TRBV4-3 with TRBJ1-1, with D tentatively TRBD1 (6 bases). The CDR3 runs 14 residues. Germline CDR1 reads LGHNA; CDR2 reads YSLEER. V was trimmed by 3 bases and J by 4 bases, leaving 12 bases between them. The CDR3 DNA reads as TGCGCCAGCAGCCAGTGGGGGGGCATCACTGAAGCTTTCTTT. Its protein is CASSQWGGITEAFF.

The sample holds a few counts of this clone. This rearrangement joins TRBV5-1 to TRBJ2-1, with 7 nucleotides matching TRBD2. Per germline, CDR1 SGHRS and CDR2 YFSETQ. With 0 bases clipped from V and 8 bases from J, the junction kept 11 bases outside the gene matches. This CDR3 has 16 amino acids. Written as DNA, the CDR3 is TGCGCCAGCAGCTTGGGGCCCGCGGGAGTTCAGGATGAGCAGTTCTTC. The encoded protein is CASSLGPAGVQDEQFF.

This clone occurred a few times. The CDR3 DNA reads as TGTGCCAGCTCACCGGCCGGGACAGGGAACGATCAGCCCCAGCATTTT. It codes for CASSPAGTGNDQPQHF. The rearrangement uses TRBV18 and TRBJ1-5, with 9 bases fitting TRBD1. The junction had 8 bases not matched to a gene; V was cut back by 3 bases and J by 5 bases. The CDR3 is made up of 16 amino acids. Germline V CDR1 and CDR2: KGHSH, LQKENI.

The chain recombines TRBV5-1 with TRBJ2-6, with D perhaps matching TRBD1 (5 bases). CDR1 and CDR2 from the germline V gene are SGHRS and YFSETQ. The CDR3 covers 16 residues. The ends were cut back, 2 bases at V and 2 bases at J, with 11 bases in the middle. The CDR3 here is CASSLRRAPGANVLTF. DNA for the CDR3: TGCGCCAGCAGCTTACGCAGGGCCCCTGGGGCCAACGTCCTGACTTTC.